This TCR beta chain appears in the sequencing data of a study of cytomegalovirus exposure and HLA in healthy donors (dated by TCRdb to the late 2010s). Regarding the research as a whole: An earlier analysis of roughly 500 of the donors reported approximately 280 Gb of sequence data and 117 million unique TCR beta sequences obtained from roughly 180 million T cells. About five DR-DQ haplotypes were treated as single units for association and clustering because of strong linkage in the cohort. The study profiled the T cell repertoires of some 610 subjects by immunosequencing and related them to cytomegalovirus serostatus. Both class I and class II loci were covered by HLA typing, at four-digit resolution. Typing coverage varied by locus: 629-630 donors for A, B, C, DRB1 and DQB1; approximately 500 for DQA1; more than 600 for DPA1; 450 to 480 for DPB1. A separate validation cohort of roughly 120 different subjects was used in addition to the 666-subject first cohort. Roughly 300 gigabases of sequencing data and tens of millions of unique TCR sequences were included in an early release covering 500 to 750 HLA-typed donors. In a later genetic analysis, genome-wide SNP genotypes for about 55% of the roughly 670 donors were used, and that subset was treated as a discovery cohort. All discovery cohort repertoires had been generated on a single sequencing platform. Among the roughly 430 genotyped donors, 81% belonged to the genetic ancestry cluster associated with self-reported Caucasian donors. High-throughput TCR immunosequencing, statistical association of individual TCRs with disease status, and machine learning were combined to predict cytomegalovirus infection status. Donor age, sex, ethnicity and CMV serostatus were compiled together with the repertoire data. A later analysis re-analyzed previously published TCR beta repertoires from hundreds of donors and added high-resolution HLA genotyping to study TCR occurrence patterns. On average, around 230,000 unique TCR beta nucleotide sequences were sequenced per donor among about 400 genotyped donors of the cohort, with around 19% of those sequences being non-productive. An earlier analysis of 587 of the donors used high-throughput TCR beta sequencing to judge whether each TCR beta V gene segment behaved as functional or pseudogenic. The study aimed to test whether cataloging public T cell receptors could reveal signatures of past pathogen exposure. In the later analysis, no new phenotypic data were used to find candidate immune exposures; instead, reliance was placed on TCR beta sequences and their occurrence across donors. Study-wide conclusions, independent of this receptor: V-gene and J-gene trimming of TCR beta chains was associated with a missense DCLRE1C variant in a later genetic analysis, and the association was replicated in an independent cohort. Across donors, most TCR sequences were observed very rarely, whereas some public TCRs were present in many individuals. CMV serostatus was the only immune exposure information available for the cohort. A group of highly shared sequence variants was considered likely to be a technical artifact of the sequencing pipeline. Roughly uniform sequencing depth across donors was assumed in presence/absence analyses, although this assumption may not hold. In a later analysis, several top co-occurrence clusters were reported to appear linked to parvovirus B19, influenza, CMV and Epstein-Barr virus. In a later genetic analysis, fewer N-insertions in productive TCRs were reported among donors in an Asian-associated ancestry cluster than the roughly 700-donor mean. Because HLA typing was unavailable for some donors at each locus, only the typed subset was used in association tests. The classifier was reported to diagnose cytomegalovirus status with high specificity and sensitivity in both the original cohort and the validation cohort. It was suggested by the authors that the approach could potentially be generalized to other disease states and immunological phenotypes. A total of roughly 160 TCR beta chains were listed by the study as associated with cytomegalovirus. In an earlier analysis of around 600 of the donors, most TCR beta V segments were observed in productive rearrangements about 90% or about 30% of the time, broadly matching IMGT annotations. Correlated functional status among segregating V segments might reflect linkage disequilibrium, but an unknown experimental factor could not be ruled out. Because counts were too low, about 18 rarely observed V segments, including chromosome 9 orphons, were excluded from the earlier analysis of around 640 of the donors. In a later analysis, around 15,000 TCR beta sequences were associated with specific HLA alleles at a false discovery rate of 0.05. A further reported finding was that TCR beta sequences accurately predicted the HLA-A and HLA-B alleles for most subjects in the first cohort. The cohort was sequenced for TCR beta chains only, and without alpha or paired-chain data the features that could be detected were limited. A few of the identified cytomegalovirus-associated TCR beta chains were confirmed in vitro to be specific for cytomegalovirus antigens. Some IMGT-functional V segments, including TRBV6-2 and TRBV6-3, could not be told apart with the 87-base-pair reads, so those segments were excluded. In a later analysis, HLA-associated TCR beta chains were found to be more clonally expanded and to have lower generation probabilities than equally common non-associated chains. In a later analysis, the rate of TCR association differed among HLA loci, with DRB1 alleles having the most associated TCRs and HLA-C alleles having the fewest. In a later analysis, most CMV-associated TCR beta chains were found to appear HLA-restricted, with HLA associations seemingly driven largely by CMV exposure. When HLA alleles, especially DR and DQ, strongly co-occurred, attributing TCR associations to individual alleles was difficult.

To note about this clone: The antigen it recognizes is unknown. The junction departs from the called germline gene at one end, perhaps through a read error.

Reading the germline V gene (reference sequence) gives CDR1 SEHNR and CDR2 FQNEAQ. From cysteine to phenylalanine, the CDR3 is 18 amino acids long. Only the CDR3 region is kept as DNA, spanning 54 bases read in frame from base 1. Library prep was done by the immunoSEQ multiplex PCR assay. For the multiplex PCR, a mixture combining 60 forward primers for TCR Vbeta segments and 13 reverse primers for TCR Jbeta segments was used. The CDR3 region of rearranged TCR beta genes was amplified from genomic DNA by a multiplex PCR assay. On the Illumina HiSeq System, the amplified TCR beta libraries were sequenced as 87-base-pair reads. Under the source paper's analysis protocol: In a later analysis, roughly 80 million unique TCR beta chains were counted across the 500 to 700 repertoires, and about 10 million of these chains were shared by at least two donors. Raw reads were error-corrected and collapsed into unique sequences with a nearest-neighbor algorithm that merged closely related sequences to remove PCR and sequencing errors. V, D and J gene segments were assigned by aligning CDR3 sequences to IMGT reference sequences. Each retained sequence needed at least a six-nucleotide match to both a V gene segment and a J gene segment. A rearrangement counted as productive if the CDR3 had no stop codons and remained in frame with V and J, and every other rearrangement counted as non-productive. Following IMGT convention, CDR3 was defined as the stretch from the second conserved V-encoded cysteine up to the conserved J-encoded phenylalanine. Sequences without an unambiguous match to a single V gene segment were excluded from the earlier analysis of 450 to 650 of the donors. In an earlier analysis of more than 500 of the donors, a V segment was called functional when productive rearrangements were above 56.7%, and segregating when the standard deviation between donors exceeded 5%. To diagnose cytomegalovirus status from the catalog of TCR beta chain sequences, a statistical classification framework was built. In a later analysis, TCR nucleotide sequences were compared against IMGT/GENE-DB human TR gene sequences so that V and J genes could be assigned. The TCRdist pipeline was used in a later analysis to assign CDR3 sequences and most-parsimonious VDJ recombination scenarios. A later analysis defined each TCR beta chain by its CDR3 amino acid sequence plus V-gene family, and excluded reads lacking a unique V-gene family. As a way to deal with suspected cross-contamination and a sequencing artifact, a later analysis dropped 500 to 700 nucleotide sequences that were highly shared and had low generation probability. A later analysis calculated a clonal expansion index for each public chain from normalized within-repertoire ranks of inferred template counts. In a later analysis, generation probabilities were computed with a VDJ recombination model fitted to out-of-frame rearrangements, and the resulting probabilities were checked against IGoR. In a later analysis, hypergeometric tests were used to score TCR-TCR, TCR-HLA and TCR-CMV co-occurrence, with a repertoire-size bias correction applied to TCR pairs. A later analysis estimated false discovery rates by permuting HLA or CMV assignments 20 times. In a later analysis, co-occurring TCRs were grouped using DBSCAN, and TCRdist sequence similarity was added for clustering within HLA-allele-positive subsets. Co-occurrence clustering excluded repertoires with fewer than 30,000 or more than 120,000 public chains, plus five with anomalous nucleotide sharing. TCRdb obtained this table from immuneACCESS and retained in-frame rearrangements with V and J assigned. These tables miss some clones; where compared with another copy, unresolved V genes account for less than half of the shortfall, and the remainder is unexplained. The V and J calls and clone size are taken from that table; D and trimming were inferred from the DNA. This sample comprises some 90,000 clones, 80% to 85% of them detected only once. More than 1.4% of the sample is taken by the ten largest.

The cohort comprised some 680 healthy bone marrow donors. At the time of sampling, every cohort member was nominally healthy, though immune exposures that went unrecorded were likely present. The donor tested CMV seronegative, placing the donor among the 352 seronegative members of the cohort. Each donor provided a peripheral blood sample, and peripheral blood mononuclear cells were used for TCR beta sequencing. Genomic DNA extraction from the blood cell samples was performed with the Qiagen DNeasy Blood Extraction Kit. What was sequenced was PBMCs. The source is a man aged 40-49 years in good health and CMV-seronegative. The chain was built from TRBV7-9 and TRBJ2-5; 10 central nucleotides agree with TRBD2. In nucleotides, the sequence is TGTTCCAGCAGCCGTTCCACCCTTACTAGCGGGGCTCGGGAGACCCAGTACTTC. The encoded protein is CSSSRSTLTSGARETQYF.